This T cell receptor beta chain was found in a study of T cell responses to AZD1222 COVID-19 vaccine. Overall study findings and caveats: Dominant at 160-218 and 743-854, vaccine-associated CD4 TCRs also spanned spike. A reported finding is that nearly half of spike-specific TCRs target unmutated variant regions. Breadth and depth of Spike-specific TCRs rose after two AZD1222 doses. Clonal diversity was possibly underestimated, and white British individuals and females predominated among donors.

TCRdb's table, derived via immunoSEQ multiplex PCR, lists solely in-frame clones and lacks some. The sample shows about 100,000 clones, about 90% of them seen only once. A word on this clone: Its antigen remains unknown.

Trimming took 4 bases from V and 7 from J, leaving 13 bases between them. The CDR3 sequence is 13 residues long. Germline V gene lookup returns CDR1 SGHNT and CDR2 YENEEA. This chain connects TRBV11-3 to TRBJ1-1, with a tentative D call TRBD1 (5 bases). The clonotype originates from an adult in good health. The specimen was peripheral blood, collected on day 0 of AZD1222 vaccination. The CDR3 loop reads CASSSSRDGEAFF. The CDR3 DNA follows: TGTGCCAGCAGCTCGAGTCGGGACGGTGAAGCTTTCTTT. The full variable domain, completed using reference TRBV11-3 and TRBJ1-1, is EAGVVQSPRYKIIEKKQPVAFWCNPISGHNTLYWYLQNLGQGPELLIRYENEEAVDDSQLPKDRFSAERLKGVDSTLKIQPAELGDSAVYLCASSSSRDGEAFFGQGTRLTVV.